The T cell receptor (beta chain) described here comes from a study of CD8+ T cells in alopecia areata. The overall study: Treated patients were scored for severity by percent of scalp affected.

This CDR3 spans 16 amino acids. Deletions cut 8 bases from V and 6 bases from J, with 23 bases between. The germline V gene encodes CDR1 LNHDA and CDR2 SQIVND (reference sequence). Sequencing relied on a cDNA template that was reverse transcribed from extracted RNA. Libraries were prepared by immunoSEQ multiplex PCR; TCRdb keeps only in-frame clonotypes and omits some of them. The sample lists about 190,000 clones; more than 55% were seen once. The sample's treatment: oral pan-JAK inhibitor, 5-10 mg twice daily. This clone was counted a few times. The V gene is TRBV19, the J gene TRBJ2-1, with D possibly being TRBD1 (6 bases). Sequencing was performed on CD4+ T cells sorted from blood, taken at week 4, from a patient treated with tofacitinib. This clonotype was obtained from a human donor with alopecia areata. This CDR3 is CASAPYGTTPSNEQFF. In nucleotides, the CDR3 is TGTGCCAGTGCACCCTATGGGACAACCCCTAGCAATGAGCAGTTCTTC.